This note documents a single T cell receptor beta chain sequence. The antigen remains undetermined. Treatment described: oral pan-JAK inhibitor, 5-10 mg twice daily. As part of sample collection, lesional scalp punch biopsies and peripheral blood were taken from alopecia areata patients. PBMC-derived CD4+ and CD8+ T cells were sorted. Following RNA extraction, reverse transcription yielded cDNA that acted as the sequencing template. Sequenced by immunoSEQ multiplex PCR; TCRdb stores in-frame clones only, minus some. The sample lists 35,000 to 45,000 clones; roughly 90% were seen once. This entry belongs to a study of CD8+ T cells in alopecia areata. Notes on the study in general: Tofacitinib yielded significantly lower scalp clonality and fewer expanded CD8+ clones among the top 100. Lesional tissue from the scalp (especially in alopecia totalis/universalis) showed higher clonality than normal scalp.

Between the trimmed V and J ends, which lost 3 bases and 9 bases, there was a span of 12 bases. Per germline, CDR1 SEHNR and CDR2 FQNEAQ (reference sequence). This CDR3 has 13 amino acids. The sample was CD8+ T cells sorted from blood, taken at week 24, from a patient treated with tofacitinib. The source of this sequence is a human donor with alopecia areata. V usage is TRBV7-9 and J usage is TRBJ2-1; a possible D gene is TRBD2 (6 bases). The CDR3 DNA reads TGTGCCAGCAGCTTTCTCGCGGAGGGTGAGCAGTTCTTC. Translation gives CASSFLAEGEQFF.